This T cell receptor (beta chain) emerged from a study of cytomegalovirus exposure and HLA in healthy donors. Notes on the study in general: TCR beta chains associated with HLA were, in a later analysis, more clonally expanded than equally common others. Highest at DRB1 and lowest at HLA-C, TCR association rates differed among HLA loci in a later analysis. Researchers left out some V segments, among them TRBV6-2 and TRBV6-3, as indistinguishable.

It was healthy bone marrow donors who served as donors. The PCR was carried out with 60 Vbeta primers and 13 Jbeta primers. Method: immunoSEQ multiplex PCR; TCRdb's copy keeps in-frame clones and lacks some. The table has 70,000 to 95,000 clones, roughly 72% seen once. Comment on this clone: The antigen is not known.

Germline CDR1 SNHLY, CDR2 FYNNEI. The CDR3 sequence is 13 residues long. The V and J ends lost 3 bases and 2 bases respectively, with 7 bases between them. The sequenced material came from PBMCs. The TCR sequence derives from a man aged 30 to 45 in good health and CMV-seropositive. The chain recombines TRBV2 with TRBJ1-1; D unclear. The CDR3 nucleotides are TGTGCCAGCAGTGAGTGGGCCAACACTGAAGCTTTCTTT. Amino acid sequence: CASSEWANTEAFF.